Shown below are 10 T cell receptor beta chains from a single sample sequenced in a study of T cells in Graves' hyperthyroidism and ophthalmopathy. TCR beta CDR3 region amplification was performed from RNA transcripts. When the TCR CDR3 underwent first-round RT-PCR, the HTBI primer set was used. TCRdb recomputed calls from the multiplex PCR reads with MiXCR, one row per CDR3 protein. The table lists 700,000 or so distinct CDR3 sequences, less than 20% of them singletons, with around 7.7% in the top ten. The specimen sequenced was blood. Receptor source: a man between 18 and 29 years old with Graves' hyperthyroidism.

The chain couples TRBV4-1 to TRBJ1-1; D unclear. Germline CDR1 and CDR2: MGHRA and YSYEKL. Trimming took off 1 base at V and 5 bases at J, with 8 bases between the two ends. This CDR3 is 13 amino acids long. The CDR3 reads CASSQGVQTEAFF. CDR3 sequence (DNA): TGCGCCAGCAGCCAAGGGGTACAGACTGAAGCTTTCTTT.

This clonotype was counted many times. V gene TRBV9 combines with J gene TRBJ2-1; the match to TRBD2 covers 12 bases. The CDR3 length is 15 residues. Germline CDR1 and CDR2: SGDLS and YYNGEE. Trimming at V came to 1 base and at J to 7 bases, leaving 3 bases not matched to a gene. This CDR3 reads CASSVLTSGSNEQFF. CDR3 nucleotides: TGTGCCAGCAGCGTATTGACTAGCGGGAGTAATGAGCAGTTCTTC.

This clonotype has only a few counts. The chain links TRBV12-3 or TRBV12-4 to TRBJ1-3; D not certain. V was clipped by 4 bases and J by 4 bases, with 5 bases between them. The CDR3 consists of 12 residues. CDR3 residues: CASSSRGNTIYF. The CDR3 region has the DNA TGTGCCAGCAGTTCCCGGGGAAACACCATATATTTT.

This clonotype was seen many times. The genes are TRBV3-1 and TRBJ2-3; TRBD2 agrees at 7 bases. This CDR3 has 17 amino acids. The trim removed 2 bases at V and 2 bases at J, leaving 10 bases unmatched. The germline CDR1 and CDR2 sequences are LGHDT and YNNKEL (reference sequence). The DNA for the CDR3 is TGTGCCAGCAGCCAAACCCCCGGGCTAGCGGACACAGATACGCAGTATTTT. As protein: CASSQTPGLADTDTQYF.

The chain links TRBV5-1 to TRBJ2-5; 7 nucleotides match TRBD1. Germline CDR1 and CDR2: SGHRS and YFSETQ. CDR3 size: 14 residues. Trimming at V came to 4 bases and at J to 8 bases, leaving 11 bases not matched to a gene. CDR3 coding DNA: TGCGCCAGCAGCCAGGGGGTCGCCGATGCAACCCAGTACTTC. This translates into CASSQGVADATQYF.

This clonotype occurred a few times. The chain combines TRBV10-3 with TRBJ2-5, with D unresolved. CDR3 length equals 13 residues. Germline values: CDR1 ENHRY, CDR2 SYGVKD. The V end lost 4 bases, the J end lost 4 bases, and 10 bases lay between the germline ends. CDR3 loop: CAISGGIGETQYF. CDR3 nucleotide sequence: TGTGCCATCAGTGGTGGTATTGGAGAGACCCAGTACTTC.

Ten or more counts support this clonotype. V and J are TRBV30 and TRBJ2-1; 13 nucleotides agree with TRBD2. Germline values: CDR1 GTSNPN, CDR2 SVGIG (reference sequence). CDR3 length equals 17 residues. J lost 4 bases, V lost 3 bases, and 9 bases had no gene match. CDR3 residues: CAWRGTSGKEGYNEQFF. In DNA form, the CDR3 reads TGTGCCTGGAGGGGGACTAGCGGGAAGGAGGGATACAATGAGCAGTTCTTC.

This clonotype was recorded many times. This chain uses TRBV2 with TRBJ2-1; 10 bases are shared with TRBD2. Trimming took 7 bases from V and 7 from J; bases not matched to a gene: 7. The CDR3 is 14 amino acids. Germline lookup yields CDR1 SNHLY and CDR2 FYNNEI. CDR3 in DNA: TGTGCCAGCATCCCTAGCGGGAGTGTGAATGAGCAGTTCTTC. Its translation: CASIPSGSVNEQFF.

CDR3 DNA sequence: TGTGCCAGCAGCTCCCGGGAGTGGATCACAGATACGCAGTATTTT. This gives the protein CASSSREWITDTQYF. This chain connects TRBV7-8 to TRBJ2-3; a weak D match, TRBD2 (6 bases). CDR3 length equals 15 residues. V was trimmed by 4 bases and J by 2 bases, leaving 13 bases between them. Germline-derived CDR1 and CDR2 are SGHVS and FQNEAQ. Filled out from reference TRBV7-8 and TRBJ2-3, the complete variable domain reads GAGVSQSPRYKVAKRGQDVALRCDPISGHVSLFWYQQALGQGPEFLTYFQNEAQLDKSGLPSDRFFAERPEGSVSTLKIQRTQQEDSAVYLCASSSREWITDTQYFGPGTRLTVL.

Ten or more counts support this clonotype. V usage is TRBV5-1 and J usage is TRBJ1-3, with 8 nucleotides matching TRBD1. V dropped 4 bases and J dropped 8; count of bases not matched to a gene: 5. The CDR3 is made up of 13 amino acids. Germline values: CDR1 SGHRS, CDR2 YFSETQ. CDR3 nucleotides: TGCGCCAGCAGCACGACAGGGGAGTACACCATATATTTT. Translation gives CASSTTGEYTIYF.